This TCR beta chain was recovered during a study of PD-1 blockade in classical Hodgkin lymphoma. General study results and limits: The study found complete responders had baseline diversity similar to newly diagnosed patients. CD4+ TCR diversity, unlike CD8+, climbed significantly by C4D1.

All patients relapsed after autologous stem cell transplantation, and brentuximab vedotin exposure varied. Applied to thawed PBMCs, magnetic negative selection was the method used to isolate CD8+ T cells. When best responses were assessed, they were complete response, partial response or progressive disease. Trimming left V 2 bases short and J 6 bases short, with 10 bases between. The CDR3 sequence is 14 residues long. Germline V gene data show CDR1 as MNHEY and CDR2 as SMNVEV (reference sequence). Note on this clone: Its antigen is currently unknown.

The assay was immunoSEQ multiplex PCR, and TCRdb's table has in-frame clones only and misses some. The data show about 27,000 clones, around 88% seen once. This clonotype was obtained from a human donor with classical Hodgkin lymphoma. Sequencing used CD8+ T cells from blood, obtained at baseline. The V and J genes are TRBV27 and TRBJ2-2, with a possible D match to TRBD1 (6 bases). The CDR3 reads CASSLAGAAGELFF. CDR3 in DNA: TGTGCCAGCAGTTTAGCAGGGGCCGCCGGGGAGCTGTTTTTT.